A single sample gave rise to the 24 T cell receptor beta chains below, sequenced in a study of shared clonotypes between healthy human individuals. CD45RO-negative cells were positively selected for CCR7, leaving out terminally differentiated effector memory CD45RA+ cells. Profiled with immunoSEQ multiplex PCR; TCRdb holds only in-frame clones, not every one. The sample includes roughly 600,000 clones, roughly 98% of them seen just once. The sample consisted of naive CD8+ T cells sorted from blood. The receptors shown here come from a man younger than 40 in good health.

The chain carries TRBV6-1 and TRBJ2-7; 8 bases are shared with TRBD1. This CDR3 is 15 amino acids long. V was pared by 3 bases and J by 2 bases, with 6 bases of the junction left unmatched. Germline CDR1 MNHNS, CDR2 SASEGT. The CDR3 is CASSDDRGFPYEQYF. CDR3 DNA sequence: TGTGCCAGCAGTGACGACAGGGGCTTTCCCTACGAGCAGTACTTC.

This chain joins TRBV4-1 and TRBJ2-1, with D unclear. The germline gives CDR1 MGHRA, CDR2 YSYEKL. The V gene lost 1 base and the J gene lost 5 bases, with 12 bases spanning the gap. CDR3 length: 15 residues. The CDR3 DNA is TGCGCCAGCAGCCAAGCGTTCATCGGAGACAATGAGCAGTTCTTC. It yields the protein CASSQAFIGDNEQFF.

J is TRBJ2-7 and V is TRBV5-1; 7 positions match TRBD2. This CDR3 is 15 amino acids long. Per the germline V gene, CDR1 is SGHRS and CDR2 is YFSETQ. The V segment lost 0 bases and the J segment 0 bases; nucleotides outside the gene matches: 3. CDR3 nucleotide sequence: TGCGCCAGCAGCTTGGGGGACTACGCCTCCTACGAGCAGTACTTC. The encoded protein is CASSLGDYASYEQYF.

This chain connects TRBV5-6 to TRBJ1-1; D is undetermined. The V end lost 0 bases, the J end lost 1 base, and 10 bases lay between the germline ends. The V gene's germline CDR1 is SGHDT and CDR2 YYEEEE. There are 15 residues in the CDR3. CDR3 DNA sequence: TGTGCCAGCAGCTTGGTTTCGGTGGGGAACACTGAAGCTTTCTTT. Amino acid sequence: CASSLVSVGNTEAFF. The variable domain in full, with the rest retrieved from reference TRBV5-6 and TRBJ1-1, is DAGVTQSPTHLIKTRGQQVTLRCSPKSGHDTVSWYQQALGQGPQFIFQYYEEEERQRGNFPDRFSGHQFPNYSSELNVNALLLGDSALYLCASSLVSVGNTEAFFGQGTRLTVV.

The chain is built from TRBV7-9 and TRBJ1-1; D uncertain. The V end lost 5 bases, the J end lost 4 bases, and 14 bases lay between the germline ends. The CDR3 runs 14 residues. Germline V gene lookup returns CDR1 SEHNR and CDR2 FQNEAQ (reference sequence). This CDR3 is CASSAAGSRTEAFF. The CDR3 DNA follows: TGTGCCAGCAGCGCCGCGGGCTCGCGCACTGAAGCTTTCTTT.

The gene calls are TRBV28 and TRBJ2-2; a weak D match, TRBD2 (5 bases). Germline V CDR1 and CDR2: MDHEN, SYDVKM. V lost 8 bases, J lost 1 base, and 11 bases lay in between. There are 14 residues in the CDR3. CDR3 bases: TGTGCCAGCGCGCGGGTCGGGAACACCGGGGAGCTGTTTTTT. Translated, it gives CASARVGNTGELFF.

The V and J genes are TRBV2 and TRBJ2-5, with D hard to call. The CDR3 totals 14 residues. The germline gives CDR1 SNHLY, CDR2 FYNNEI. V was cut by 2 bases and J by 2 bases, with 9 bases left in between. The CDR3 DNA is TGTGCCAGCAGTGAATCCAGCGTTCAAGAGACCCAGTACTTC. It translates to CASSESSVQETQYF.

This chain links TRBV11-2 with TRBJ2-7, with a tentative D call TRBD2 (5 bases). Germline V lookup: CDR1 SGHAT, CDR2 FQNNGV. The V end lost 5 bases, the J end lost 5 bases, and 13 bases lay between the germline ends. This CDR3 spans 13 amino acids. The CDR3 reads CASSPTGVNEQYF. CDR3 nucleotide sequence: TGTGCCAGCAGCCCGACCGGGGTGAACGAGCAGTACTTC.

This chain joins TRBV7-9 and TRBJ2-7, with 11 bases identical to TRBD1. The CDR3 sequence is 16 residues long. The V gene's germline CDR1 is SEHNR and CDR2 FQNEAQ (reference sequence). The trim removed 5 bases at V and 4 bases at J, leaving 10 bases unmatched. DNA of the CDR3: TGTGCCAGCAGCAACCTGGGGACAGGGGGGAGGTACGAGCAGTACTTC. Its protein is CASSNLGTGGRYEQYF. Filled out from reference TRBV7-9 and TRBJ2-7, the complete variable domain reads DTGVSQNPRHKITKRGQNVTFRCDPISEHNRLYWYRQTLGQGPEFLTYFQNEAQLEKSRLLSDRFSAERPKGSFSTLEIQRTEQGDSAMYLCASSNLGTGGRYEQYFGPGTRLTVT.

The chain couples TRBV6-5 to TRBJ2-2; possible D gene TRBD1, 5 bases. V was cut by 5 bases and J by 1 base, with 8 bases left in between. CDR3 length: 14 amino acids. Germline V gives CDR1 MNHEY, CDR2 SVGAGI. In nucleotides, the CDR3 is TGTGCCAGCAGTCACGGACAGAACACCGGGGAGCTGTTTTTT. The encoded protein is CASSHGQNTGELFF.

This chain joins TRBV7-9 and TRBJ2-1; D gene ambiguous. The CDR3 runs 13 residues. V was shortened by 1 base and J by 4 bases, with 5 bases between the two germline ends. Germline V gives CDR1 SEHNR, CDR2 FQNEAQ (reference sequence). The CDR3 sequence is CASSLENYNEQFF. The CDR3 bases are TGTGCCAGCAGCTTAGAGAATTACAATGAGCAGTTCTTC.

J is TRBJ2-7 and V is TRBV7-2, with a tentative D call TRBD2 (5 bases). There are 16 residues in the CDR3. Germline loops: CDR1 SGHTA, CDR2 FQGNSA. The V end was cut by 1 base, the J end by 2 bases, with 15 bases between. CDR3 bases: TGTGCCAGCAGCTTAGGTCTGGAGTACGGGGCCTACGAGCAGTACTTC. Its translation: CASSLGLEYGAYEQYF. Full variable domain (missing parts from reference TRBV7-2 and TRBJ2-7): GAGVSQSPSNKVTEKGKDVELRCDPISGHTALYWYRQSLGQGLEFLIYFQGNSAPDKSGLPSDRFSAERTGGSVSTLTIQRTQQEDSAVYLCASSLGLEYGAYEQYFGPGTRLTVT.

This chain connects TRBV6-5 to TRBJ2-1; 8 bases are a match to TRBD2. The V gene's germline CDR1 is MNHEY and CDR2 SVGAGI. The CDR3 has 13 residues. Trimming at V came to 6 bases and at J to 6 bases, leaving 4 bases not matched to a gene. CDR3 DNA: TGTGCCAGCAGCATAACTAGCGGCAATGAGCAGTTCTTC. It translates to CASSITSGNEQFF.

The CDR3 DNA reads as TGTGCCTCCCAGAGTTGGAACACTGAAGCTTTCTTT. Protein sequence: CASQSWNTEAFF. J is TRBJ1-1 and V is TRBV7-6, with no clear D. Germline V gene data show CDR1 as SGHVS and CDR2 as FNYEAQ. The CDR3 is 12 residues long. V dropped 11 bases and J dropped 1 base, with 11 bases sitting between them. Full variable domain (rest looked up from reference TRBV7-6 and TRBJ1-1): GAGVSQSPRYKVTKRGQDVALRCDPISGHVSLYWYRQALGQGPEFLTYFNYEAQQDKSGLPNDRFSAERPEGSISTLTIQRTEQRDSAMYRCASQSWNTEAFFGQGTRLTVV.

In DNA form, the CDR3 reads TGTGCCAGCAGCCGGGGACTAGGGGTCGGGGAGCTGTTTTTT. Its translation: CASSRGLGVGELFF. The chain links TRBV7-9 to TRBJ2-2, with 8 bases identical to TRBD2. The V and J ends lost 5 bases and 7 bases, in that order; junction bases with no gene match: 6. Per germline, CDR1 SEHNR and CDR2 FQNEAQ (reference sequence). The CDR3 contains 14 residues.

The chain links TRBV6-1 to TRBJ2-7; D remains ambiguous. The CDR3 consists of 13 residues. Germline assignment: CDR1 MNHNS and CDR2 SASEGT. V was clipped by 0 bases and J by 3 bases, with 6 bases between them. The chain's CDR3 is CASSEANSYEQYF. CDR3 nucleotide sequence: TGTGCCAGCAGTGAAGCAAATAGCTACGAGCAGTACTTC.

J is TRBJ2-7 and V is TRBV5-1, with 7 nucleotides matching TRBD1. With V trimmed by 3 bases and J by 2 bases, 5 bases remained unmatched. Per germline, CDR1 SGHRS and CDR2 YFSETQ. The CDR3 has 14 amino acids. The CDR3 DNA reads as TGCGCCAGCAGCTCCCGGACAGGCGCCTACGAGCAGTACTTC. Its protein is CASSSRTGAYEQYF. The variable domain in full, with the rest retrieved from reference TRBV5-1 and TRBJ2-7, is KAGVTQTPRYLIKTRGQQVTLSCSPISGHRSVSWYQQTPGQGLQFLFEYFSETQRNKGNFPGRFSGRQFSNSRSEMNVSTLELGDSALYLCASSSRTGAYEQYFGPGTRLTVT.

V is TRBV6-6 and J is TRBJ2-7; D not certain. Trimming took off 0 bases at V and 7 bases at J, with 7 bases between the two ends. The CDR3 has 12 amino acids. CDR1 is MNHNY and CDR2 is SVGAGI in the germline V gene (reference sequence). The CDR3, as DNA: TGTGCCAGCAGTTACTCAGCGACAGAGCAGTACTTC. Amino acids: CASSYSATEQYF.

In nucleotides, the CDR3 is TGTGCCAGCAGCTTATCTTTTGAGACCACAGATACGCAGTATTTT. It codes for CASSLSFETTDTQYF. The chain recombines TRBV11-2 with TRBJ2-3, with unresolved D. Germline CDR1 SGHAT, CDR2 FQNNGV. The CDR3 length is 15 residues. V gave up 2 bases and J gave up 2 bases, with 11 bases separating them.

The V gene is TRBV7-7, the J gene TRBJ2-5; unclear D gene. There are 14 residues in the CDR3. Per the germline V gene, CDR1 is SSHAT and CDR2 is FNYEAQ (reference sequence). V was cut by 1 base and J by 0 bases, with 6 bases left in between. The CDR3 is CASSLGPYQETQYF. As DNA, the CDR3 is TGTGCCAGCAGCTTAGGACCGTACCAAGAGACCCAGTACTTC. The whole variable domain, filled in from reference TRBV7-7 and TRBJ2-5, reads GAGVSQSPRYKVTKRGQDVTLRCDPISSHATLYWYQQALGQGPEFLTYFNYEAQPDKSGLPSDRFSAERPEGSISTLTIQRTEQRDSAMYRCASSLGPYQETQYFGPGTRLLVL.

The chain is built from TRBV5-1 and TRBJ2-7, with D possibly matching TRBD2 (6 bases). The length of the CDR3 is 16 residues. Per the germline V gene, CDR1 is SGHRS and CDR2 is YFSETQ. Trimming cost V 3 bases and J 0 bases, with 16 bases left between them. DNA of the CDR3: TGCGCCAGCAGCTCCCCAGGCGGGGCTAGCTCCTACGAGCAGTACTTC. Residues: CASSSPGGASSYEQYF.

The chain recombines TRBV5-1 with TRBJ2-2; D gene uncertain. Trimming stripped 0 bases from V and 6 bases from J, with 6 bases between. From germline, CDR1 is SGHRS and CDR2 YFSETQ. This CDR3 comprises 13 residues. This CDR3 is CASSLEHPGELFF. The CDR3 bases are TGCGCCAGCAGCTTGGAACACCCCGGGGAGCTGTTTTTT. The full variable domain, in which reference TRBV5-1 and TRBJ2-2 provide the parts outside the CDR3, is KAGVTQTPRYLIKTRGQQVTLSCSPISGHRSVSWYQQTPGQGLQFLFEYFSETQRNKGNFPGRFSGRQFSNSRSEMNVSTLELGDSALYLCASSLEHPGELFFGEGSRLTVL.

To note about this clone: The identical CDR3 is also encoded by other nucleotide sequences in the sample. V is TRBV27 and J is TRBJ2-7; D is perhaps TRBD1 (6 bases). V was cut by 7 bases and J by 3 bases, with 13 bases left in between. In germline, CDR1 is MNHEY, CDR2 SMNVEV (reference sequence). The CDR3 extends over 13 amino acids. In DNA, the CDR3 is TGTGCCAGCACAGGGCAGGGGAGCTACGAGCAGTACTTC. This encodes CASTGQGSYEQYF.

This CDR3 reads CSVIQGNSYEQYF. DNA for the CDR3: TGCAGCGTAATACAGGGTAACTCCTACGAGCAGTACTTC. V usage is TRBV29-1 and J usage is TRBJ2-7, with a tentative D call TRBD1 (6 bases). Germline V gene lookup returns CDR1 SQVTM and CDR2 ANQGSEA. The CDR3 extends over 13 amino acids. V was clipped by 6 bases and J by 0 bases, with 12 bases between them.